This T cell receptor beta chain was captured in a study of blood T cell repertoires in COVID-19. The overall study: Sources were T cells, B-cell-depleted T cells, or PBMCs; the material itself was cDNA or gDNA.

Germline V gives CDR1 SQVTM, CDR2 ANQGSEA. The CDR3 loop spans 14 amino acids. V was trimmed by 5 bases and J by 3 bases, leaving 14 bases between them. How the authors handled the data: Amplification from reference gene primers served as the basis for estimated nucleated cell counts. Clones were read by immunoSEQ multiplex PCR, and TCRdb kept only the in-frame ones, dropping some. V, J and clone size derive from that table, while D and trimming were established from the DNA sequence. This table holds roughly 240,000 clones, around 80% found once. The V gene is TRBV29-1, the J gene TRBJ2-1, with D perhaps matching TRBD1 (6 bases). Sequenced: peripheral blood. The sequence derives from a man aged 35 to 55 who had recovered from COVID-19. CDR3 in DNA: TGCAGCGTTTCGGCTCCCAGGGGCTACAATGAGCAGTTCTTC. Amino acids: CSVSAPRGYNEQFF.